The sequence of this T cell receptor beta chain was determined in a study of blood T cell repertoires in COVID-19. The wider study: The origin of the acute and convalescent COVID-19 samples was the United States, Italy and Spain. Nucleic acid was either cDNA or gDNA, and it came from T cells, B-cell-depleted T cells, or PBMCs.

In the study's own analysis: Amplification of reference gene primers was used by the study to estimate nucleated cell counts. The method was immunoSEQ multiplex PCR; TCRdb's version includes in-frame clones alone and lacks a portion of them. The V and J calls and clone size come from that table; D and trimming were worked out from the DNA. Of about 290,000 clones listed, 85% to 90% were seen once; the top ten hold about 4.2%. This clone was recorded a few times. CDR3 length: 15 amino acids. Trimming at V came to 1 base and at J to 10 bases, leaving 4 bases not matched to a gene. Germline V gene lookup returns CDR1 LGHDT and CDR2 YNNKEL (reference sequence).

The chain links TRBV3-1 (or the pseudogene TRBV3-2) to TRBJ1-6, with TRBD1 matching over 10 bases. The sequencing input was peripheral blood. The origin of this receptor is a man between 35 and 55 years old with acute or convalescent COVID-19. CDR3 protein: CASSQVGQGLSPLHF. The CDR3 nucleotides read TGTGCCAGCAGCCAAGTGGGACAGGGGTTGTCACCCCTCCACTTT.